The 7 T cell receptor beta chains below all came from one sample that was sequenced in a study of blood T cell repertoires in COVID-19. TCRdb's copy holds only in-frame clones and misses some; the assay was immunoSEQ multiplex PCR. The data contain 150,000 to 200,000 clones, roughly 91% of them seen just once; the ten biggest clones take up about 4.5%. Sequenced sample: peripheral blood. The receptors were gathered from a human donor in a cohort sampled during active COVID-19.

This chain joins TRBV24-1 and TRBJ1-4, with D unresolved. Germline loops: CDR1 KGHDR, CDR2 SFDVKD. The CDR3 sequence is 14 residues long. V lost 4 bases and J lost 6, with 11 bases in between. The DNA of the CDR3 is TGTGCCACCAGTGAGGGAGGAGCCGATGAAAAACTGTTTTTT. It specifies CATSEGGADEKLFF.

The rearrangement joins TRBV4-3 to TRBJ1-5, with TRBD1 as a possible D gene (5 bases). This CDR3 comprises 16 residues. The V gene's germline CDR1 is LGHNA and CDR2 YSLEER. V lost 0 bases and J lost 4, with 13 bases in between. CDR3 in DNA: TGCGCCAGCAGCCAAGATAGGGACTTTGGTAATCAGCCCCAGCATTTT. Translating gives CASSQDRDFGNQPQHF.

This clone has more than one count but fewer than ten. The genes are TRBV6-5 and TRBJ2-1; 9 bases are a match to TRBD2. The junction had 10 bases not matched to a gene; V was cut back by 6 bases and J by 7 bases. Germline loops: CDR1 MNHEY, CDR2 SVGAGI. This CDR3 region has 15 residues. The chain's CDR3 is CASRRGLAGENEQFF. The CDR3 DNA reads as TGTGCCAGCAGACGGGGACTAGCAGGGGAGAATGAGCAGTTCTTC.

This sequence joins TRBV10-2 and TRBJ2-7; tentative D call: TRBD1 (6 bases). V lost 4 bases and J lost 5, with 9 bases in between. The germline CDR1 and CDR2 sequences are WSHSY and SAAADI. The CDR3 runs to 12 residues. The CDR3 protein is CASSVGGHEQYF. The CDR3 coding sequence is TGCGCCAGCAGTGTTGGGGGCCACGAGCAGTACTTC.

V is TRBV2 and J is TRBJ2-5; TRBD2 aligns across 11 bases. This CDR3 is 17 amino acids long. Looked up from germline, CDR1 is SNHLY and CDR2 is FYNNEI. After removal of 1 base from V and 5 bases from J, the junction contained 9 bases not matched to a gene. The CDR3 DNA reads as TGTGCCAGCAGTGAAGGAATGGGACTAGCGGCACGGGAGACCCAGTACTTC. This translates into CASSEGMGLAARETQYF.

This clone was counted between two and nine times. The chain couples TRBV11-2 to TRBJ2-5, with 8 bases lining up with TRBD2. The V segment lost 5 bases and the J segment 4 bases; nucleotides outside the gene matches: 6. Per germline, CDR1 SGHAT and CDR2 FQNNGV. The CDR3 contains 14 residues. CDR3 coding DNA: TGTGCCAGCAGCCCCGGGGGGGCCCGAGAGACCCAGTACTTC. Encoded protein: CASSPGGARETQYF.

The chain uses TRBV5-4 and TRBJ2-2, with D perhaps matching TRBD1 (6 bases). CDR3 length equals 16 residues. The V gene's germline CDR1 is SGHNT and CDR2 YYREEE (reference sequence). V was trimmed by 2 bases and J by 4 bases, leaving 15 bases between them. The CDR3: CASSLDRRGATGELFF. The DNA for the CDR3 is TGTGCCAGCAGCTTAGACAGGAGAGGGGCCACCGGGGAGCTGTTTTTT.